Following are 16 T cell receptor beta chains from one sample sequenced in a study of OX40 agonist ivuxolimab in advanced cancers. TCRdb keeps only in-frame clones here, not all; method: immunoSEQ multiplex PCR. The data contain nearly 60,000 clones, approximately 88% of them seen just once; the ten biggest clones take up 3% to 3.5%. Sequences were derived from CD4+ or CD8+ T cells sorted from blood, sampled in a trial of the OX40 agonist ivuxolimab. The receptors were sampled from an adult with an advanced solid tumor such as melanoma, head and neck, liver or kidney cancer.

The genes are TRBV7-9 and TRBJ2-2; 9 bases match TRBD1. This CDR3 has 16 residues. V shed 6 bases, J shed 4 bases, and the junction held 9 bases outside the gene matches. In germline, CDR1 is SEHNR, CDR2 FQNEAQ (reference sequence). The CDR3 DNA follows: TGTGCCAGCAGGCACTCGGACAGGGGAGGCACCGGGGAGCTGTTTTTT. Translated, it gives CASRHSDRGGTGELFF.

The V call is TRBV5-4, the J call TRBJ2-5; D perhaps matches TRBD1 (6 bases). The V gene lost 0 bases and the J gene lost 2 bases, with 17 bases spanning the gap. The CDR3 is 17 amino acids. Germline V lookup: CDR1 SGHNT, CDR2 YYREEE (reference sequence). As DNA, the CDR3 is TGTGCCAGCAGCTTGGGGGGGCGCCTGGCGGCACAAGAGACCCAGTACTTC. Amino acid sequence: CASSLGGRLAAQETQYF.

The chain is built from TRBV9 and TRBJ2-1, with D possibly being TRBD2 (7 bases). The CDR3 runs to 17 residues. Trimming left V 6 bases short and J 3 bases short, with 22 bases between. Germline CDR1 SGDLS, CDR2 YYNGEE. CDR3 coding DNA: TGTGCCAGCACCCCGGGGGGCAGCAGCGGCGTCTACAATGAGCAGTTCTTC. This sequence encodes CASTPGGSSGVYNEQFF.

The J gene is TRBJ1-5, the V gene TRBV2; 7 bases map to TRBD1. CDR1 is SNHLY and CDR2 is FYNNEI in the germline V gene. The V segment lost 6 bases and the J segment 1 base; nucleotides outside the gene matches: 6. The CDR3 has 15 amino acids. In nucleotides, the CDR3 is TGTGCCAGCAGGGAGACAGGGACAAGCAATCAGCCCCAGCATTTT. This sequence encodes CASRETGTSNQPQHF.

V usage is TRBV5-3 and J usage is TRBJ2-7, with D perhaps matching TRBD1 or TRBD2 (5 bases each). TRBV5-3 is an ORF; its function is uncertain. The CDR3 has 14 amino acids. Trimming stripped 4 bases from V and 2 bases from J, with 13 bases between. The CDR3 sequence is CARSRGGLPYEQYF. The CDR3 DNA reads TGTGCCAGAAGCCGTGGGGGATTACCCTACGAGCAGTACTTC.

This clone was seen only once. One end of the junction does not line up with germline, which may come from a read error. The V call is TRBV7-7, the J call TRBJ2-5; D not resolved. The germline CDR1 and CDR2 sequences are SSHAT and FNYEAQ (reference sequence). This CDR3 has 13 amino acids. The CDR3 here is CASSLGHQETQYF. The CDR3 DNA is TGTGCTAGCAGCCTAGGGCATCAAGAGACCCAGTACTTC. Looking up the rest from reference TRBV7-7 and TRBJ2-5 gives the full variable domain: GAGVSQSPRYKVTKRGQDVTLRCDPISSHATLYWYQQALGQGPEFLTYFNYEAQPDKSGLPSDRFSAERPEGSISTLTIQRTEQRDSAMYRCASSLGHQETQYFGPGTRLLVL.

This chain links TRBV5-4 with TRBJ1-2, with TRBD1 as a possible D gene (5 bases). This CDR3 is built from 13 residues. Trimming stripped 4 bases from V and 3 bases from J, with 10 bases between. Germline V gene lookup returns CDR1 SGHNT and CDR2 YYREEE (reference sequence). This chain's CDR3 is CASSAGRDYGYTF. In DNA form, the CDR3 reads TGTGCCAGCAGCGCGGGACGGGACTATGGCTACACCTTC.

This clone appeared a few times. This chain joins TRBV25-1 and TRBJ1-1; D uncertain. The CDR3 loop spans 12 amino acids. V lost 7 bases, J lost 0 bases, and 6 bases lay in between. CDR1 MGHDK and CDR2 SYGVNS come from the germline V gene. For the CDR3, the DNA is TGTGCCAGCACCAGCCTGAACACTGAAGCTTTCTTT. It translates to CASTSLNTEAFF.

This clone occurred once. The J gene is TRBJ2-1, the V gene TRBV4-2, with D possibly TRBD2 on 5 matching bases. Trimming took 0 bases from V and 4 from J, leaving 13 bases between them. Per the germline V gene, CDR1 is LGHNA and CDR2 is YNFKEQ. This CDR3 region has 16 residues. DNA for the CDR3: TGTGCCAGCAGCCAAGAAACGATGGCGGGTTACAATGAGCAGTTCTTC. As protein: CASSQETMAGYNEQFF.

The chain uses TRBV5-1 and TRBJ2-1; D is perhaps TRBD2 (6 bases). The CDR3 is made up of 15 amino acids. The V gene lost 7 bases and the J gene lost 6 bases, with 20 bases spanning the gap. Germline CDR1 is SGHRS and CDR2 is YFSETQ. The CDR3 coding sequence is TGCGCCAGCTCGACCCATCGGGGAGGTGGCAATGAGCAGTTCTTC. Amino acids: CASSTHRGGGNEQFF. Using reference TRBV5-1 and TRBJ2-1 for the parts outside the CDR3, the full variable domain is KAGVTQTPRYLIKTRGQQVTLSCSPISGHRSVSWYQQTPGQGLQFLFEYFSETQRNKGNFPGRFSGRQFSNSRSEMNVSTLELGDSALYLCASSTHRGGGNEQFFGPGTRLTVL.

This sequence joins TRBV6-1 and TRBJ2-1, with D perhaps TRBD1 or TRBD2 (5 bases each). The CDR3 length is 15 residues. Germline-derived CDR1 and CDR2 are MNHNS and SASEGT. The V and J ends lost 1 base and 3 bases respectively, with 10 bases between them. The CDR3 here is CASSEGGSFYNEQFF. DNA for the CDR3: TGTGCCAGCAGTGAAGGGGGGAGTTTCTACAATGAGCAGTTCTTC.

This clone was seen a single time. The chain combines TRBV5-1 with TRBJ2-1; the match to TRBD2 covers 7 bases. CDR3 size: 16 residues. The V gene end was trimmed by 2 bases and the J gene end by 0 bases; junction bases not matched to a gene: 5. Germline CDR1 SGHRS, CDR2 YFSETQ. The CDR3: CASSFLGGSSYNEQFF. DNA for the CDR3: TGCGCCAGCAGCTTTTTAGGCGGGAGCTCCTACAATGAGCAGTTCTTC.

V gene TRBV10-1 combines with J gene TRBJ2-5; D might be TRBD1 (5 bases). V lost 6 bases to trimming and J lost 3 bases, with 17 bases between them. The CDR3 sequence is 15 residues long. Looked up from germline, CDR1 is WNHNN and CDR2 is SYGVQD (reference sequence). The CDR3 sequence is CASRRQGGPEETQYF. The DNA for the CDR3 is TGCGCCAGCAGGCGGCAGGGCGGCCCGGAAGAGACCCAGTACTTC.

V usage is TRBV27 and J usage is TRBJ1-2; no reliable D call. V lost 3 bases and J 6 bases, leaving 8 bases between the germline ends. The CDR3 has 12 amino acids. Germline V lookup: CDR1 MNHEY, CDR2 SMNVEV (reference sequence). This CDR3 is CASSLYGDGYTF. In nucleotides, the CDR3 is TGTGCCAGCAGTTTGTACGGCGATGGCTACACCTTC.

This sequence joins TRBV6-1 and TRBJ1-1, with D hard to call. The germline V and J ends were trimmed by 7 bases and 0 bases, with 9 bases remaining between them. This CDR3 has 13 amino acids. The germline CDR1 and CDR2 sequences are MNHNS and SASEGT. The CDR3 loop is CASTIELNTEAFF. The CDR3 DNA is TGTGCCAGCACCATTGAACTGAACACTGAAGCTTTCTTT.

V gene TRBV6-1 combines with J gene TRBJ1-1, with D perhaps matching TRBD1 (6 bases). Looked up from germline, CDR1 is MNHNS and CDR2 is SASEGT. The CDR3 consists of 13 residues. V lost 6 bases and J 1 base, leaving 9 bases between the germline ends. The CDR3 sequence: CASSAGQNTEAFF. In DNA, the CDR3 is TGTGCCAGCAGCGCGGGACAGAACACTGAAGCTTTCTTT.